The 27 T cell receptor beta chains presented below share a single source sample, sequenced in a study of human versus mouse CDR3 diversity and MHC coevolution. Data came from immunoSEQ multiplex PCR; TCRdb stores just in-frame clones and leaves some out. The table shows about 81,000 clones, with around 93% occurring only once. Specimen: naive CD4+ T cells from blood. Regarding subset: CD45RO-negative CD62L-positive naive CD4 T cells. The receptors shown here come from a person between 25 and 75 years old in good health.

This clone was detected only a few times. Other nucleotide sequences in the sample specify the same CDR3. CDR3 DNA sequence: TGCGCCAGCAGCCAAGACGCTGGACTCACTGAAGCTTTCTTT. Protein: CASSQDAGLTEAFF. The gene calls are TRBV4-3 and TRBJ1-1; no definite D call. Deletions cut 0 bases from V and 4 bases from J, with 9 bases between. The V gene's germline CDR1 is LGHNA and CDR2 YSLEER. The CDR3 totals 14 residues.

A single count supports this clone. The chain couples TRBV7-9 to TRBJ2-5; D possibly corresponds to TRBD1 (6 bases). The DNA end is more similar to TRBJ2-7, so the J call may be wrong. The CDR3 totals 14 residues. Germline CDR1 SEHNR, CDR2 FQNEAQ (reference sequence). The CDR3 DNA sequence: TGTGCCAGCAGCTTACAACAGGGTGGGTACGAGCAGTACTTC. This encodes CASSLQQGGYEQYF.

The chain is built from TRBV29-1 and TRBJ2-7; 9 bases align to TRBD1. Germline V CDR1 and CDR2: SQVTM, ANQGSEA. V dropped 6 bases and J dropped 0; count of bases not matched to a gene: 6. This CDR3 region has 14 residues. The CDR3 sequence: CSVLGQGNSYEQYF. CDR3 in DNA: TGCAGCGTCCTGGGACAGGGTAACTCCTACGAGCAGTACTTC.

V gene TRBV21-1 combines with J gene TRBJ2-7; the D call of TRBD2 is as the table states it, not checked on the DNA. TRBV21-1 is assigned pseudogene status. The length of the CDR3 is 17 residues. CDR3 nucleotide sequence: TGTGCCAGCAGCAAGGAGGCGGTCGATAGGGCAGCAGCGGGGGAGTACTTC. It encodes CASSKEAVDRAAAGEYF.

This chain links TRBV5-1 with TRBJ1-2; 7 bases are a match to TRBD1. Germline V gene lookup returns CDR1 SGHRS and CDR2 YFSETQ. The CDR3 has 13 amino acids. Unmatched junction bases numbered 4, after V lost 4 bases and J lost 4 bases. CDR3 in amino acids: CASSRDSSYGYTF. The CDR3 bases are TGCGCCAGCAGCCGGGACAGCTCCTATGGCTACACCTTC.

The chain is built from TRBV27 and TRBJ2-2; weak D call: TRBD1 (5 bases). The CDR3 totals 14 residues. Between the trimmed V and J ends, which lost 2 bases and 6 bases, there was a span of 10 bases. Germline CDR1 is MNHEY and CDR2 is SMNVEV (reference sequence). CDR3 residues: CASSLDSHAGELFF. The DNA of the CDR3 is TGTGCCAGCAGTTTAGACAGCCACGCCGGGGAGCTGTTTTTT.

CDR3 DNA: TGTGCCAGCAGCTTAGTAGTACCCAGGGTCGACACTGAAGCTTTCTTT. This encodes CASSLVVPRVDTEAFF. The V and J genes are TRBV11-2 and TRBJ1-1, with D perhaps TRBD1 (5 bases). Per germline, CDR1 SGHAT and CDR2 FQNNGV. Trimming removed 1 base at V and 3 bases at J, with 15 bases between. CDR3 length: 16 residues. Looking up the rest from reference TRBV11-2 and TRBJ1-1 gives the full variable domain: EAGVAQSPRYKIIEKRQSVAFWCNPISGHATLYWYQQILGQGPKLLIQFQNNGVVDDSQLPKDRFSAERLKGVDSTLKIQPAKLEDSAVYLCASSLVVPRVDTEAFFGQGTRLTVV.

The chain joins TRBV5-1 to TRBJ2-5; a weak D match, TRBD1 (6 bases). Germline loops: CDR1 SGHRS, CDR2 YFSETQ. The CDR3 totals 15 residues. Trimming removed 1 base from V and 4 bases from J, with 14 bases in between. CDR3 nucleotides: TGCGCCAGCAGCTTGCAACCTGGACAGCTAGAGACCCAGTACTTC. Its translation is CASSLQPGQLETQYF.

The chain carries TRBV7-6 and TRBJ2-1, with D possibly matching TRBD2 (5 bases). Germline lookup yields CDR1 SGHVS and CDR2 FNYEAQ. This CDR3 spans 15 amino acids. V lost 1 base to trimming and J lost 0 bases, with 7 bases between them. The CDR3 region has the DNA TGTGCCAGCAGCTTAGTCCGGGGCTCCTACAATGAGCAGTTCTTC. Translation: CASSLVRGSYNEQFF.

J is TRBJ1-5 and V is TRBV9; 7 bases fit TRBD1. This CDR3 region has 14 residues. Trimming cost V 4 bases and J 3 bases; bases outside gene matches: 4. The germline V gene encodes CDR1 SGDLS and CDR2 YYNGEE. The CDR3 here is CASSRDRVNQPQHF. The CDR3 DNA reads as TGTGCCAGCAGCAGAGACAGGGTCAATCAGCCCCAGCATTTT. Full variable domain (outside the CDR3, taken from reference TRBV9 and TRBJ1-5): DSGVTQTPKHLITATGQRVTLRCSPRSGDLSVYWYQQSLDQGLQFLIQYYNGEERAKGNILERFSAQQFPDLHSELNLSSLELGDSALYFCASSRDRVNQPQHFGDGTRLSIL.

Here the CDR3 reads CASSTLAGATDTQYF. Here the CDR3 DNA reads TGTGCCAGTAGTACACTAGCGGGGGCCACAGATACGCAGTATTTT. The chain couples TRBV19 to TRBJ2-3; TRBD2 matches 11 bases. Germline trimming cut 4 bases from V and 2 bases from J; bases unmatched to any gene: 2. This CDR3 is built from 15 residues. In germline, CDR1 is LNHDA, CDR2 SQIVND (reference sequence).

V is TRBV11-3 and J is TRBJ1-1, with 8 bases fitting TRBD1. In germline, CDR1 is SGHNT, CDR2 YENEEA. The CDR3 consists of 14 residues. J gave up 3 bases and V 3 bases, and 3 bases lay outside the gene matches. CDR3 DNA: TGTGCCAGCAGCTTGGACAGGGCGCACACTGAAGCTTTCTTT. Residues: CASSLDRAHTEAFF.

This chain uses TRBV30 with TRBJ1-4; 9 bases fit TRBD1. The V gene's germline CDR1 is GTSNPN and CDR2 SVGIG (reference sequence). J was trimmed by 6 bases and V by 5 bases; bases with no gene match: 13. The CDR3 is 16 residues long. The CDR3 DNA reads TGTGCCTGGGGGCGGAAAATGGGACAGGGTGATGAAAAACTGTTTTTT. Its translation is CAWGRKMGQGDEKLFF.

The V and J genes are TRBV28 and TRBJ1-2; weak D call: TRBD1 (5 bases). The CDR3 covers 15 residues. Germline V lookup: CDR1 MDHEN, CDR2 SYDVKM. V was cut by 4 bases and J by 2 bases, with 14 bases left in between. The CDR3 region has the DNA TGTGCCAGCAGTTCCCTGCCGGGGGAGAACTATGGCTACACCTTC. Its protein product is CASSSLPGENYGYTF.

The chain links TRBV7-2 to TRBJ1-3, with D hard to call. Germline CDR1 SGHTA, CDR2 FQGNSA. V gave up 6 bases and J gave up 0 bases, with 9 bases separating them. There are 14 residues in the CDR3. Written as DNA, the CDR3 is TGTGCCAGCAGTTCCGGGATCTCTGGAAACACCATATATTTT. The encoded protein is CASSSGISGNTIYF.

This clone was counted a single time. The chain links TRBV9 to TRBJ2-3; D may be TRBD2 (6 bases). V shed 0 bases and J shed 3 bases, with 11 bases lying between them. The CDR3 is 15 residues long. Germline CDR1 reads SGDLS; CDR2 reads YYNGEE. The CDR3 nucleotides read TGTGCCAGCAGCGTAGGGGACTTCCCAACAGATACGCAGTATTTT. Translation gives CASSVGDFPTDTQYF.

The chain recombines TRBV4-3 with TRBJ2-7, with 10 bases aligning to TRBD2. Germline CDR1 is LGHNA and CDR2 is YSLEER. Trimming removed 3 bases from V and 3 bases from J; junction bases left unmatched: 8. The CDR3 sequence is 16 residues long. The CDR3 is CASSQSLAGRIYEQYF. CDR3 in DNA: TGCGCCAGCAGCCAGTCACTAGCGGGGAGAATCTACGAGCAGTACTTC.

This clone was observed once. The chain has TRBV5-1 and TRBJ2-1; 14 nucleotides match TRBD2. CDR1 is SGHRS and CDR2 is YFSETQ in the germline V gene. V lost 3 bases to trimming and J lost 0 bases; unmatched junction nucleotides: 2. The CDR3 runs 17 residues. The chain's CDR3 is CASSSTSGGGSYNEQFF. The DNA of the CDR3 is TGCGCCAGCAGCTCGACTAGCGGGGGGGGCTCCTACAATGAGCAGTTCTTC.

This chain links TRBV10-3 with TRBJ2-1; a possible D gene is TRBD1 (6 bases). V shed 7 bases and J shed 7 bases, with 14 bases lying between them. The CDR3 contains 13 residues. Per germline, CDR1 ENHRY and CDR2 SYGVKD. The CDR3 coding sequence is TGTGCCATCACCGATCACGGGACAAATGAGCAGTTCTTC. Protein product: CAITDHGTNEQFF.

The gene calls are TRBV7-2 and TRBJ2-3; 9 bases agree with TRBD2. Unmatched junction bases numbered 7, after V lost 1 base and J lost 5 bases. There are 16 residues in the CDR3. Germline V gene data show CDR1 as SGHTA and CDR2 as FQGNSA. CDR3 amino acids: CASSLVSSGVEDTQYF. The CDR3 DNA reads TGTGCCAGCAGCTTAGTTTCTAGCGGGGTCGAAGATACGCAGTATTTT.

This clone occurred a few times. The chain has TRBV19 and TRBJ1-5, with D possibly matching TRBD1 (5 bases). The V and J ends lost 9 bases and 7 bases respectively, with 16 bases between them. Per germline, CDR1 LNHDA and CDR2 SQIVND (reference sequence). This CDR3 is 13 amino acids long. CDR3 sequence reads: CASLGRGRQPQHF. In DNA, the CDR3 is TGTGCCAGCCTCGGGAGGGGACGGCAGCCCCAGCATTTT.

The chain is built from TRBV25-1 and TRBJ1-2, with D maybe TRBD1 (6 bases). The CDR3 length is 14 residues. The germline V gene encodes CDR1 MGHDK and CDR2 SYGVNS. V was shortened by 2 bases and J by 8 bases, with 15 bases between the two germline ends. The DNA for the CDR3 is TGTGCCAGCAGTGAACTGGGGGCCGGTGGGGGCTACACCTTC. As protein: CASSELGAGGGYTF.

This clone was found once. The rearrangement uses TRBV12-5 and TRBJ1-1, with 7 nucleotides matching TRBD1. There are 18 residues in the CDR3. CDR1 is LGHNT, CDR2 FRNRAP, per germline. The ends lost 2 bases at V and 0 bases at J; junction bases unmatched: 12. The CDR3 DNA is TGTGCTAGTGGTTTGATCGTGACAGGGATCTTTATGAACACTGAAGCTTTCTTT. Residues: CASGLIVTGIFMNTEAFF.

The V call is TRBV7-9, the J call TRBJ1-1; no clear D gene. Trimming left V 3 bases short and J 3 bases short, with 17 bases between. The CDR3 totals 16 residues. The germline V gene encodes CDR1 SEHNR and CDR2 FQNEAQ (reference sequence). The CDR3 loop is CASSLGSVRLDTEAFF. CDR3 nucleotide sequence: TGTGCCAGCAGCTTGGGCTCAGTAAGGTTGGACACTGAAGCTTTCTTT.

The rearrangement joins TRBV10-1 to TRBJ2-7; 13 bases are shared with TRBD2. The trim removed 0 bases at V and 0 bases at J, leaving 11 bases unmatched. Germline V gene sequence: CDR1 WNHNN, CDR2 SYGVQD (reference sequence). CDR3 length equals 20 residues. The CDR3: CASSESTGLAGERPSYEQYF. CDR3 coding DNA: TGCGCCAGCAGTGAGTCTACCGGACTAGCGGGAGAGCGCCCCTCCTACGAGCAGTACTTC.

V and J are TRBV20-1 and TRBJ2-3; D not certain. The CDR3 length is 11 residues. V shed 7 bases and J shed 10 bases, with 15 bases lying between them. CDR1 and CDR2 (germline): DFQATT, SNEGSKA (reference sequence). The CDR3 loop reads CSVSPQISQYF. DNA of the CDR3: TGCAGTGTGTCACCCCAGATATCGCAGTATTTT.

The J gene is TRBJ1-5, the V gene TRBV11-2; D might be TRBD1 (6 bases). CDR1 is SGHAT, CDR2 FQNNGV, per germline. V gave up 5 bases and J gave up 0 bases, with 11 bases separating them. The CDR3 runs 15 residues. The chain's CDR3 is CASSPGQPSNQPQHF. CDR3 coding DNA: TGTGCCAGCAGCCCCGGACAGCCTAGCAATCAGCCCCAGCATTTT.